A single sample is the source of the 12 T cell receptor beta chains below, sequenced in a study of Ad26.COV2.S vaccination and SARS-CoV-2 variants. Assay used: immunoSEQ multiplex PCR; TCRdb lists only in-frame clones, some missing. This sample has about 390,000 clones, with around nine tenths found just once. Regarding treatment: 19 received Ad26.COV2.S at low or high dose, single or two shots; roughly five received placebo; per-sample allocation not given. Collection of samples fell on day 63 after the first vaccine or placebo injection. The specimen was peripheral blood, collected in a trial of Ad26.COV2.S vaccine versus placebo. The source is a person between 18 and 60 years old who received the Ad26.COV2.S COVID-19 vaccine or a placebo.

The chain recombines TRBV3-1 (or the pseudogene TRBV3-2) with TRBJ1-2, with D perhaps matching TRBD1 (5 bases). V dropped 4 bases and J dropped 7 bases, with 19 bases sitting between them. The CDR3 sequence is 15 residues long. Germline CDR1 and CDR2: LGHDT and YNNKEL (reference sequence). The CDR3 nucleotides read TGTGCCAGCAGCCCGTCCGGGACGGTGGTCGGTGGCTACACCTTC. It yields the protein CASSPSGTVVGGYTF.

The rearrangement links TRBV7-8 to TRBJ2-1; D is uncertain. This CDR3 is built from 13 residues. V lost 5 bases and J 4 bases, leaving 9 bases between the germline ends. CDR1 and CDR2 (germline): SGHVS, FQNEAQ. The CDR3 nucleotides read TGTGCCAGCAGCCTCTCGGAGTACAATGAGCAGTTCTTC. Translated: CASSLSEYNEQFF.

The gene calls are TRBV5-4 and TRBJ2-3, with D perhaps TRBD2 (6 bases). Trimming cost V 2 bases and J 6 bases, with 19 bases left between them. Germline V gene data show CDR1 as SGHNT and CDR2 as YYREEE (reference sequence). The CDR3 sequence is 16 residues long. The CDR3 here is CASSFPRGPGGDTQYF. The CDR3 DNA is TGTGCCAGCAGCTTCCCCCGGGGCCCCGGGGGTGATACGCAGTATTTT.

This chain connects TRBV12-5 to TRBJ1-1; a weak D match, TRBD1 (5 bases). Germline assignment: CDR1 LGHNT and CDR2 FRNRAP. V lost 2 bases to trimming and J lost 10 bases, with 20 bases between them. CDR3 length: 15 residues. CDR3 DNA: TGTGCTAGTGGTTTGTCCGCACGGGGGGATTTCGGAGCTTTCTTT. As protein: CASGLSARGDFGAFF.

The rearrangement joins TRBV7-2 to TRBJ2-7, with TRBD2 identical over 9 bases. V trimming: 1 base; J trimming: 2 bases; junction bases outside the gene matches: 6. Germline V gene lookup returns CDR1 SGHTA and CDR2 FQGNSA. The CDR3 totals 16 residues. Here the CDR3 reads CASSLGKAGGAYEQYF. The CDR3 bases are TGTGCCAGCAGCTTAGGGAAAGCGGGGGGTGCCTACGAGCAGTACTTC.

This sequence joins TRBV10-1 and TRBJ2-7; the match to TRBD1 covers 7 bases. V lost 6 bases, J lost 3 bases, and 5 bases stayed unmatched. From germline, CDR1 is WNHNN and CDR2 SYGVQD (reference sequence). The CDR3 covers 13 residues. CDR3 in amino acids: CASSQQGSYEQYF. CDR3 coding DNA: TGCGCCAGCAGCCAACAGGGGAGCTACGAGCAGTACTTC.

The chain links TRBV6-2 or TRBV6-3 to TRBJ2-2; TRBD2 is a possible D gene (6 bases). The germline V and J ends were trimmed by 5 bases and 5 bases, with 15 bases remaining between them. CDR1 is MNHEY and CDR2 is SVGEGT in the germline V gene. This CDR3 has 15 amino acids. The CDR3 nucleotides are TGTGCCAGCAGTACTAAATCTGCGGGGACCGGGGAGCTGTTTTTT. It translates to CASSTKSAGTGELFF.

The V gene is TRBV4-1, the J gene TRBJ1-5; D perhaps matches TRBD1 (6 bases). CDR1 and CDR2 from the germline V gene are MGHRA and YSYEKL. V lost 5 bases and J 3 bases, leaving 17 bases between the germline ends. The CDR3 contains 16 residues. CDR3 DNA: TGCGCCAGCAGCTTAAGCGGGGCAGGGGCCAATCAGCCCCAGCATTTT. It encodes CASSLSGAGANQPQHF.

J is TRBJ1-2 and V is TRBV7-8, with 8 bases lining up with TRBD1. CDR1 is SGHVS, CDR2 FQNEAQ, per germline. The CDR3 contains 15 residues. Trimming removed 6 bases from V and 0 bases from J; junction bases left unmatched: 6. The CDR3 here is CASRTGTGPNYGYTF. The CDR3 coding sequence is TGTGCCAGCAGGACCGGGACAGGCCCTAACTATGGCTACACCTTC. The complete variable domain, with remaining parts taken from reference TRBV7-8 and TRBJ1-2, reads GAGVSQSPRYKVAKRGQDVALRCDPISGHVSLFWYQQALGQGPEFLTYFQNEAQLDKSGLPSDRFFAERPEGSVSTLKIQRTQQEDSAVYLCASRTGTGPNYGYTFGSGTRLTVV.

This clone was seen just once. The chain employs TRBV10-3 and TRBJ2-2; a possible D gene is TRBD1 (5 bases). V lost 7 bases and J lost 1, with 13 bases in between. The CDR3 sequence is 15 residues long. The germline CDR1 and CDR2 sequences are ENHRY and SYGVKD. In DNA, the CDR3 is TGTGCCATCAAACTGACAGATTTGAACACCGGGGAGCTGTTTTTT. Its translation is CAIKLTDLNTGELFF.

The J gene is TRBJ2-5, the V gene TRBV5-6; possible D gene TRBD1, 6 bases. Germline V gene sequence: CDR1 SGHDT, CDR2 YYEEEE. The CDR3 consists of 16 residues. V lost 4 bases to trimming and J lost 0 bases, with 16 bases between them. This chain's CDR3 is CASSDRTVQYQETQYF. In DNA form, the CDR3 reads TGTGCCAGCAGCGACCGGACAGTTCAGTACCAAGAGACCCAGTACTTC.

The rearrangement joins TRBV27 to TRBJ1-1, with D tentatively TRBD1 (5 bases). V was cut by 0 bases and J by 1 base, with 12 bases left in between. This CDR3 is built from 16 residues. Germline CDR1 reads MNHEY; CDR2 reads SMNVEV (reference sequence). As DNA, the CDR3 is TGTGCCAGCAGTTTATCCTCGGGGGGAAGGAACACTGAAGCTTTCTTT. As protein: CASSLSSGGRNTEAFF.